This T cell receptor (beta chain) appears in the sequencing data of a study of early T cells in non-severe SARS-CoV-2 infection. Overall study: Sequenced material consisted of bulk RNA (from unsorted whole blood), and chains were unpaired.

Broader study findings: VDJdb matching skewed toward anti-spike CD8 responses, missing private and CD4 specificities.

V was cut by 3 bases and J by 1 base, with 13 bases left in between. From germline, CDR1 is SGHKS and CDR2 YYEKEE (reference sequence). This CDR3 region has 15 residues. This clonotype was picked up many times. Its cognate antigen is unknown. TCRdb itself ran the 5' RACE reads through MiXCR, one entry per CDR3 protein. The sample lists around 49,000 distinct CDR3 sequences, around 10% occurring once. V and J are TRBV5-5 and TRBJ1-2, with D perhaps matching TRBD1 (5 bases). This TCR came from an adult who was a healthcare worker with PCR-confirmed SARS-CoV-2 infection or an uninfected control (not recorded which). Sequencing was done on a sample of whole blood. The CDR3 here is CASSSQVELNYGYTF. The CDR3 region has the DNA TGTGCCAGCAGCTCACAGGTGGAACTTAACTATGGCTACACCTTC.